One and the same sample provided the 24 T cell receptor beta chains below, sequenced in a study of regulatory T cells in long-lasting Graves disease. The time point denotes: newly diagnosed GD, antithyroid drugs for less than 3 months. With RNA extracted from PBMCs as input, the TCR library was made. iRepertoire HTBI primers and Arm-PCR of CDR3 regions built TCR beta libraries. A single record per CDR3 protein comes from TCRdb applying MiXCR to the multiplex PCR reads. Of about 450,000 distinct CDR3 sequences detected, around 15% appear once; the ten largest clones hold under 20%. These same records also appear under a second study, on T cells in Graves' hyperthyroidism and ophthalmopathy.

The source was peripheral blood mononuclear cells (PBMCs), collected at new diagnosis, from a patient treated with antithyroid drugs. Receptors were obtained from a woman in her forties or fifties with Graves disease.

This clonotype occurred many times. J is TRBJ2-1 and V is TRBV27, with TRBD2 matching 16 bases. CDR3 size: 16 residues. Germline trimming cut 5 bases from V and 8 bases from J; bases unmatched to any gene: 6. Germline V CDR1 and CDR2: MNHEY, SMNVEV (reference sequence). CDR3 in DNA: TGTGCCAGCAGTCTAGCGGGACTAGCGGGAGGGGATGAGCAGTTCTTC. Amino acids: CASSLAGLAGGDEQFF.

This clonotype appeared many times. CDR3 nucleotides: TGTGCCAGCAGCTTAGGCGACGGGGCCCAGCATTTT. Translation gives CASSLGDGAQHF. V gene TRBV11-2 combines with J gene TRBJ1-5; no reliable D call. Per the germline V gene, CDR1 is SGHAT and CDR2 is FQNNGV. The CDR3 has 12 residues. V was clipped by 1 base and J by 11 bases, with 9 bases between them.

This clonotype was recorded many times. CDR3 loop: CASSKEVYEQYF. The CDR3 DNA reads TGTGCCAGCAGTAAGGAAGTCTACGAGCAGTACTTC. J is TRBJ2-7 and V is TRBV28, with unresolved D. Germline V gene lookup returns CDR1 MDHEN and CDR2 SYDVKM. V was pared by 5 bases and J by 3 bases, with 8 bases between. The CDR3 covers 12 residues. Complete variable domain (other parts from reference TRBV28 and TRBJ2-7): DVKVTQSSRYLVKRTGEKVFLECVQDMDHENMFWYRQDPGLGLRLIYFSYDVKMKEKGDIPEGYSVSREKKERFSLILESASTNQTSMYLCASSKEVYEQYFGPGTRLTVT.

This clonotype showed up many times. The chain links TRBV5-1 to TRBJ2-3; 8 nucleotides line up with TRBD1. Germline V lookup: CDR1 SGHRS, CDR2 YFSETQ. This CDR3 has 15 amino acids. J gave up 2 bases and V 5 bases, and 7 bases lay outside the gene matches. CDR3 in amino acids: CASSRRGQDTDTQYF. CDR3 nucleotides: TGCGCCAGCAGTCGCAGGGGGCAGGACACAGATACGCAGTATTTT.

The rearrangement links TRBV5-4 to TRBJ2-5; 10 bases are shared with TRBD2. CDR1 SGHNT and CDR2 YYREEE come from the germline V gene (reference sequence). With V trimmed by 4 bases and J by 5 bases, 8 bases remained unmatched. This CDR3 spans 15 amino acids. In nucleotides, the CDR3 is TGTGCCAGCAGCAGGGGCCTAGCGGGAGTTGAGACCCAGTACTTC. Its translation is CASSRGLAGVETQYF.

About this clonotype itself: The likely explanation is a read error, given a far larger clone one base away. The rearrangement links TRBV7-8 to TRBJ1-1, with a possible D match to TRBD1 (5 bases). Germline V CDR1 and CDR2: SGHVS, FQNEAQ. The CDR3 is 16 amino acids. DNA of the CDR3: TGTGCCAGCGCAAGACGATCTAGCAGGGCGAACACTGGAGCTTTCTTT. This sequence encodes CASARRSSRANTGAFF.

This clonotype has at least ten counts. The CDR3 DNA sequence: TGTGCTAGTGGCCACCGGGACAAGGGACTAGCAGACACCGGGGAGCTGTTTTTT. Translation gives CASGHRDKGLADTGELFF. The rearrangement uses TRBV12-5 and TRBJ2-2; TRBD2 aligns across 9 bases. The germline V gene encodes CDR1 LGHNT and CDR2 FRNRAP. The CDR3 runs 18 residues. Trimming removed 6 bases from V and 3 bases from J; junction bases left unmatched: 14.

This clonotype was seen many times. The CDR3 region is CASSYGTDAGYGYTF. CDR3 DNA: TGTGCCAGCAGTTACGGCACGGACGCCGGCTATGGCTACACCTTC. This chain links TRBV6-5 with TRBJ1-2, with D unresolved. V was cut by 2 bases and J by 4 bases, with 14 bases left in between. Per germline, CDR1 MNHEY and CDR2 SVGAGI. This CDR3 contains 15 residues.

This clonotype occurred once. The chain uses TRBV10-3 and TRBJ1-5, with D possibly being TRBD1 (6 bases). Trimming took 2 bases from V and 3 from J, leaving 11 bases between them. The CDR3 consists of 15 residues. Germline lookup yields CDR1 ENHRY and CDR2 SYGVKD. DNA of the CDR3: TGTGCCATCAGTGAGACGGGGGGGCCCAATCAGCCCCAGCATTTT. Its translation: CAISETGGPNQPQHF.

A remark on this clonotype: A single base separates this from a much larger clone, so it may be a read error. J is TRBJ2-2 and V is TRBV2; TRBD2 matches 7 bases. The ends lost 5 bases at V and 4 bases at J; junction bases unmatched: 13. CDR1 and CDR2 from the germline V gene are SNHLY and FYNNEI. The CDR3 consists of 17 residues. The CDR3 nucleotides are TGTGCCAGCAGTTCCCCGCGGGGACTAAGGAGCACCGGGGAGCTGTTTTTT. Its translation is CASSSPRGLRSTGELFF.

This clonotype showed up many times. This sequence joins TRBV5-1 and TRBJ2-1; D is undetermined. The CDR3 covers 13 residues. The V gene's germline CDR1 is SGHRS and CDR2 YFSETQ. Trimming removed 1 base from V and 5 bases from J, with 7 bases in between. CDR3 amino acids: CASSLRQNNEQFF. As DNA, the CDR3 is TGCGCCAGCAGCTTGAGGCAGAACAATGAGCAGTTCTTC. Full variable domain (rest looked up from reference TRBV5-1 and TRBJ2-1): KAGVTQTPRYLIKTRGQQVTLSCSPISGHRSVSWYQQTPGQGLQFLFEYFSETQRNKGNFPGRFSGRQFSNSRSEMNVSTLELGDSALYLCASSLRQNNEQFFGPGTRLTVL.

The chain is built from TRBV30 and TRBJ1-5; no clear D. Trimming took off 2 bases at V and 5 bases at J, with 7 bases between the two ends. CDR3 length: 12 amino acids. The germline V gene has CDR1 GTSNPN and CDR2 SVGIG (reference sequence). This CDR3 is CAWSPSYQPQHF. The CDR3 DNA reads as TGTGCCTGGAGTCCGTCGTATCAGCCCCAGCATTTT.

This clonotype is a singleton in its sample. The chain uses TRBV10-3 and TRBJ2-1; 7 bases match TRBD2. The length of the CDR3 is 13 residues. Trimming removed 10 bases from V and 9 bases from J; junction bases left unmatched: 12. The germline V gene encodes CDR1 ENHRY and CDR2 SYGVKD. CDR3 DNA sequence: TGTGCCACAAGGGAGGGCCGGGTCAGTGAGCAGTTCTTC. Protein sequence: CATREGRVSEQFF.

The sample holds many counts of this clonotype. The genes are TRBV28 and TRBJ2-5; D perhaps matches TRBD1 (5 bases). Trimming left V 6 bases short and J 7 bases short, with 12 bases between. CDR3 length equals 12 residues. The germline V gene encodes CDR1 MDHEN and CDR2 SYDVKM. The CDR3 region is CASSKPQGTQYF. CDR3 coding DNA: TGTGCCAGCAGCAAACCCCAGGGGACCCAGTACTTC.

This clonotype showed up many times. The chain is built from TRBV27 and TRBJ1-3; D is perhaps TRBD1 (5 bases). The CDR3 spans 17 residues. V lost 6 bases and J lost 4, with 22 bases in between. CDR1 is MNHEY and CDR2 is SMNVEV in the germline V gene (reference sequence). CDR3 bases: TGTGCCAGCAGAAATACTGGACAACTGAGCTTCGGAAACACCATATATTTT. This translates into CASRNTGQLSFGNTIYF.

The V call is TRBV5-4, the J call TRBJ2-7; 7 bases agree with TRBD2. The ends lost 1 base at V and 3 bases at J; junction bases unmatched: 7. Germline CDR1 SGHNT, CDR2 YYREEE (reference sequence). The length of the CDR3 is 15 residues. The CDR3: CASSLTGERDYEQYF. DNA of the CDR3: TGTGCCAGCAGCTTGACCGGGGAGCGGGACTACGAGCAGTACTTC. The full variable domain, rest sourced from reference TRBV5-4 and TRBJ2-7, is ETGVTQSPTHLIKTRGQQVTLRCSSQSGHNTVSWYQQALGQGPQFIFQYYREEENGRGNFPPRFSGLQFPNYSSELNVNALELDDSALYLCASSLTGERDYEQYFGPGTRLTVT.

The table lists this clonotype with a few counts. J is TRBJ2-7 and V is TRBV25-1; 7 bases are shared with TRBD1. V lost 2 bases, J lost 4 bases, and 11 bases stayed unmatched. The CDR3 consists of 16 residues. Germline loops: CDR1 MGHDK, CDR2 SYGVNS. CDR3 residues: CASSEGATGDGYEQYF. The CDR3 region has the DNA TGTGCCAGCAGTGAAGGGGCAACAGGGGATGGTTACGAGCAGTACTTC.

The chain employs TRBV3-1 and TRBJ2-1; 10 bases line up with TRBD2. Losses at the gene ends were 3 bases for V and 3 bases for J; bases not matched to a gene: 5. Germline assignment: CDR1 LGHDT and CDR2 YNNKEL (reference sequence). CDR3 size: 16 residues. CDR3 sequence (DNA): TGTGCCAGCAGCCAGGGACTAGCGACCTACTACAATGAGCAGTTCTTC. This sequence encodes CASSQGLATYYNEQFF.

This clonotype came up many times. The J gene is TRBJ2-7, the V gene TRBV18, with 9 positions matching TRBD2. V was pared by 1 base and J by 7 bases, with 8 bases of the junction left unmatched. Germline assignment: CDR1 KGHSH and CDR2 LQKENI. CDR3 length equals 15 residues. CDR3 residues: CASSPRPAGGGEQYF. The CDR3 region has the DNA TGTGCCAGCTCACCACGACCAGCGGGAGGTGGAGAGCAGTACTTC.

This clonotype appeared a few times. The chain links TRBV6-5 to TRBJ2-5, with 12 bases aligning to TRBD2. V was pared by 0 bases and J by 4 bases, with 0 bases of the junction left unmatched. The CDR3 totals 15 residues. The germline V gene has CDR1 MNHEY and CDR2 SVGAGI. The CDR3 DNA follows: TGTGCCAGCAGTTACTCGGGACTAGCGGGAGAGACCCAGTACTTC. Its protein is CASSYSGLAGETQYF.

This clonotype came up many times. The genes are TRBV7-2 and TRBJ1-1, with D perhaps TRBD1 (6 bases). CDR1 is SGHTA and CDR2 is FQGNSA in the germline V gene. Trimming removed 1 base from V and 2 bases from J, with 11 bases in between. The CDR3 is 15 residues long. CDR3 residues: CASSLGSTGNTEAFF. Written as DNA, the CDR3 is TGTGCCAGCAGCTTAGGTTCGACAGGCAACACTGAAGCTTTCTTT. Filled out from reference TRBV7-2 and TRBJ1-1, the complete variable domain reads GAGVSQSPSNKVTEKGKDVELRCDPISGHTALYWYRQSLGQGLEFLIYFQGNSAPDKSGLPSDRFSAERTGGSVSTLTIQRTQQEDSAVYLCASSLGSTGNTEAFFGQGTRLTVV.

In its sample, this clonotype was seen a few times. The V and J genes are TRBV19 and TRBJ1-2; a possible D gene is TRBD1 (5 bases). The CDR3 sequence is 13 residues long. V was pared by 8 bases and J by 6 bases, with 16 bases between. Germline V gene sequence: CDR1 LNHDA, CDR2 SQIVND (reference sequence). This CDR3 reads CASRAAREHGYTF. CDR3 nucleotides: TGTGCCAGTCGCGCGGCCAGGGAACATGGCTACACCTTC.

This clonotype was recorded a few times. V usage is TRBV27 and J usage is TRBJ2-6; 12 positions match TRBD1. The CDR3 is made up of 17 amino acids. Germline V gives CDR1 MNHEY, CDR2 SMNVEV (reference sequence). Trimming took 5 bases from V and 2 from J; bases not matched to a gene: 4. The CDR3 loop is CASSRGQGAAGANVLTF. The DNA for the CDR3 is TGTGCCAGCAGTAGGGGACAGGGGGCGGCTGGGGCCAACGTCCTGACTTTC.

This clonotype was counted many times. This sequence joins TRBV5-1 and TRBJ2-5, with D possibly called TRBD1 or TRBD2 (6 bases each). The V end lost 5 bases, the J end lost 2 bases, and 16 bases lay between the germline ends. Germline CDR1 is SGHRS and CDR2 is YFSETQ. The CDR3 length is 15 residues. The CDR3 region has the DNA TGCGCCAGCAGTCGTCGGGGGACATTACAAGAGACCCAGTACTTC. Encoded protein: CASSRRGTLQETQYF.